Described below is a single TCR beta chain sequence and its context. Its antigen is still unknown. Looked up from germline, CDR1 is SGHRS and CDR2 is YFSETQ. This CDR3 has 20 residues. With 0 bases clipped from V and 3 bases from J, the junction kept 14 bases outside the gene matches. Each PCR reaction had synthetic TCR analog templates spiked into it. Sequenced by immunoSEQ multiplex PCR; TCRdb stores in-frame clones only, minus some. The table shows fewer than 40,000 clones, with approximately 92% occurring only once. The sample belongs to a study of PD-L1 blockade in urothelial cancer. Study-level background: At 3 weeks (second dose) and 6 weeks after starting treatment, blood was analyzed. Across blood samples, T cells had a median count of 141,255.

General study findings and limits: When pretreatment blood TCR clonality was below the median, it predicted better survival.

Specimen: PBMCs, collected around atezolizumab (anti-PD-L1) treatment. The sequence derives from a man aged 70-80 years with urothelial cancer. This chain uses TRBV5-1 with TRBJ2-3, with TRBD2 identical over 12 bases. CDR3 sequence (DNA): TGCGCCAGCAGCTTGGCCCAACTAGCGGGAGGATGGCGATCTACAGATACGCAGTATTTT. Translating gives CASSLAQLAGGWRSTDTQYF.